This T cell receptor beta chain was observed in a study of blood T cell repertoires in COVID-19. Libraries were prepared by immunoSEQ multiplex PCR; TCRdb keeps only in-frame clonotypes and omits some of them. The repertoire holds 300,000 or so clones, about 87% seen once, with around 1.5% in the top ten. The sequenced material came from peripheral blood. The source of this sequence is a woman between 35 and 50 years old who had recovered from COVID-19.

The CDR3 sequence is CASTGQVFAPQHF. Here the CDR3 DNA reads TGTGCCAGCACTGGACAGGTCTTCGCGCCCCAGCATTTT. The rearrangement links TRBV6-5 to TRBJ1-5; TRBD1 matches 7 bases. V was clipped by 7 bases and J by 9 bases; unmatched bases: 9. CDR1 MNHEY and CDR2 SVGAGI come from the germline V gene. The CDR3 extends over 13 amino acids.